The 6 T cell receptor beta chains listed next were all sequenced from one sample in a study of shared clonotypes between healthy human individuals. TCRdb's table, derived via immunoSEQ multiplex PCR, lists solely in-frame clones and lacks some. Of about 1 million clones in the sample, under 80% were seen once. Material: memory CD4+ T cells sorted from blood. Stated subset: CD45RA-negative fraction. The receptors stem from a man aged 18 to 30 in good health.

In DNA form, the CDR3 reads TGTGCCAGCAGTTACGGGGCCTCGAACTATGGCTACACCTTC. It is translated as CASSYGASNYGYTF. V usage is TRBV6-6 and J usage is TRBJ1-2; D might be TRBD1 (5 bases). Germline V CDR1 and CDR2: MNHNY, SVGAGI (reference sequence). The CDR3 contains 14 residues. V lost 2 bases and J 2 bases, leaving 9 bases between the germline ends.

This rearrangement joins TRBV6-5 to TRBJ1-2; 9 nucleotides agree with TRBD1. Trimming cost V 6 bases and J 9 bases; bases outside gene matches: 8. The V gene's germline CDR1 is MNHEY and CDR2 SVGAGI. This CDR3 comprises 13 residues. CDR3 in DNA: TGTGCCAGCAGCCCCGGGACAGGGCGGAGCTACACCTTC. This encodes CASSPGTGRSYTF.

The chain couples TRBV19 to TRBJ1-2; D gene unclear. Germline V gene data show CDR1 as LNHDA and CDR2 as SQIVND (reference sequence). The V gene lost 5 bases and the J gene lost 4 bases, with 8 bases spanning the gap. The CDR3 loop spans 12 amino acids. CDR3 region: CASSARIYGYTF. In DNA, the CDR3 is TGTGCCAGTAGTGCCCGGATCTATGGCTACACCTTC.

The V call is TRBV5-1, the J call TRBJ2-5; unclear D gene. From germline, CDR1 is SGHRS and CDR2 YFSETQ. There are 15 residues in the CDR3. The V end was cut by 0 bases, the J end by 4 bases, with 13 bases between. CDR3 bases: TGCGCCAGCAGCTTGGGACCATATGTGGGAGAGACCCAGTACTTC. Its protein product is CASSLGPYVGETQYF.

To note about this clone: This sample includes further DNA sequences coding for the same CDR3. The chain combines TRBV2 with TRBJ2-7, with a weak D call TRBD1 (8 bases). The CDR3 length is 12 residues. In germline, CDR1 is SNHLY, CDR2 FYNNEI. Trimming pared 6 bases from V and 4 bases from J, leaving 10 bases between. The CDR3 coding sequence is TGTGCCAGCAGACAGGGGGGGTACGAGCAGTACTTC. Amino acids: CASRQGGYEQYF.

The gene calls are TRBV4-1 and TRBJ2-1; 8 nucleotides line up with TRBD2. With 1 base clipped from V and 6 bases from J, the junction kept 8 bases outside the gene matches. CDR3 length: 16 residues. Germline V CDR1 and CDR2: MGHRA, YSYEKL. The chain's CDR3 is CASSQAPAGALNEQFF. The CDR3 bases are TGCGCCAGCAGCCAAGCTCCAGCGGGAGCTCTCAATGAGCAGTTCTTC.